These 29 T cell receptor beta chains were sequenced from one sample in a study of T cell clones after liver transplantation. Sequencing was performed with immunoSEQ multiplex PCR; in TCRdb, only in-frame clones are kept and a portion is missing. The table has over 55,000 clones, approximately 70% seen once. The starting material was CD4+ T cells from blood, obtained at the approximately 15-month timepoint. These receptor sequences come from a human patient who received a liver transplant. These T cells may partly come from the graft donor.

The chain has TRBV6-5 and TRBJ1-1; TRBD1 might be the D (5 bases). The CDR3 covers 11 residues. Germline lookup yields CDR1 MNHEY and CDR2 SVGAGI. Trimming shortened V by 4 bases and J by 7 bases, and 7 bases separated the two germline ends. The CDR3 region is CASSFDSEAFF. The CDR3 DNA sequence: TGTGCCAGCAGTTTTGACAGTGAAGCTTTCTTT.

The V and J genes are TRBV7-2 and TRBJ2-3, with TRBD2 identical over 7 bases. The CDR3 contains 15 residues. V shed 4 bases and J 2 bases; nucleotides not matched to a gene: 6. Germline CDR1 SGHTA, CDR2 FQGNSA. CDR3 region: CASSSAGRTTDTQYF. The CDR3 DNA reads as TGTGCCAGCAGCTCTGCCGGGAGGACCACAGATACGCAGTATTTT.

The J gene is TRBJ2-5, the V gene TRBV5-1; the match to TRBD2 covers 11 bases. V lost 4 bases to trimming and J lost 5 bases; unmatched junction nucleotides: 10. Germline CDR1 reads SGHRS; CDR2 reads YFSETQ. This CDR3 is 16 amino acids long. This CDR3 reads CASSPGGTSGSETQYF. In nucleotides, the CDR3 is TGCGCCAGCAGCCCGGGAGGGACTAGCGGTTCTGAGACCCAGTACTTC.

The chain uses TRBV7-2 and TRBJ1-3, with D perhaps TRBD1 (6 bases). V was pared by 1 base and J by 8 bases, with 12 bases between. CDR3 length: 14 amino acids. Germline CDR1 and CDR2: SGHTA and FQGNSA. DNA of the CDR3: TGTGCCAGCAGCTTAGTTCAGGGGTTGGACACCATATATTTT. It translates to CASSLVQGLDTIYF.

This sequence joins TRBV4-1 and TRBJ2-3; D is perhaps TRBD2 (6 bases). Germline V gene data show CDR1 as MGHRA and CDR2 as YSYEKL. This CDR3 region has 16 residues. Trimming left V 2 bases short and J 4 bases short, with 16 bases between. The chain's CDR3 is CASSQQLGGAADTQYF. CDR3 nucleotide sequence: TGCGCCAGCAGCCAACAACTAGGAGGGGCGGCAGATACGCAGTATTTT.

This clone was counted many times. The rearrangement links TRBV5-1 to TRBJ2-3; the match to TRBD1 covers 9 bases. Germline V CDR1 and CDR2: SGHRS, YFSETQ. V lost 4 bases to trimming and J lost 5 bases; unmatched junction nucleotides: 8. This CDR3 has 15 residues. The CDR3: CASSTNRGRVDTQYF. The CDR3 DNA reads TGCGCCAGCAGCACAAACAGGGGGCGCGTAGATACGCAGTATTTT.

J is TRBJ2-7 and V is TRBV5-5, with a weak D call TRBD1 (5 bases). Germline values: CDR1 SGHKS, CDR2 YYEKEE (reference sequence). V lost 0 bases and J lost 3, with 10 bases in between. The CDR3 has 14 residues. The CDR3 DNA reads TGTGCCAGCAGCTTGGCCCCAGGGAACTACGAGCAGTACTTC. This sequence encodes CASSLAPGNYEQYF. Full variable domain (remainder filled in from reference TRBV5-5 and TRBJ2-7): DAGVTQSPTHLIKTRGQQVTLRCSPISGHKSVSWYQQVLGQGPQFIFQYYEKEERGRGNFPDRFSARQFPNYSSELNVNALLLGDSALYLCASSLAPGNYEQYFGPGTRLTVT.

This chain joins TRBV5-1 and TRBJ1-2; D perhaps matches TRBD1 (5 bases). The germline CDR1 and CDR2 sequences are SGHRS and YFSETQ. Deletions cut 2 bases from V and 2 bases from J, with 7 bases between. The CDR3 spans 13 residues. In DNA, the CDR3 is TGCGCCAGCAGCTTTGACAGAAACTATGGCTACACCTTC. It is translated as CASSFDRNYGYTF.

This clone was counted a single time. Within the sample, other DNA sequences also encode this same CDR3. The chain uses TRBV11-3 and TRBJ2-3, with D maybe TRBD1 (6 bases). In germline, CDR1 is SGHNT, CDR2 YENEEA. The V and J ends lost 3 bases and 2 bases respectively, with 9 bases between them. The CDR3 covers 14 residues. The CDR3 coding sequence is TGTGCCAGCAGCTTCACAGGGTCCACAGATACGCAGTATTTT. As protein: CASSFTGSTDTQYF.

Within the sample, this clone is medium-sized. The chain carries TRBV19 and TRBJ1-2; D is perhaps TRBD1 (5 bases). Germline V gene lookup returns CDR1 LNHDA and CDR2 SQIVND (reference sequence). V shed 4 bases and J shed 8 bases, with 11 bases lying between them. The CDR3 length is 12 residues. The CDR3 bases are TGTGCCAGTAGTAGGGCAGGGCAGGGCTACACCTTC. This gives the protein CASSRAGQGYTF.

The chain links TRBV5-4 to TRBJ2-1, with 12 bases matching TRBD2. CDR3 length equals 15 residues. V dropped 4 bases and J dropped 4; count of bases not matched to a gene: 3. Germline CDR1 SGHNT, CDR2 YYREEE (reference sequence). CDR3 nucleotide sequence: TGTGCCAGCAGCCGGACTAGCGGGGATTACAATGAGCAGTTCTTC. Translation gives CASSRTSGDYNEQFF.

This chain links TRBV30 with TRBJ2-3, with D possibly called TRBD1 or TRBD2 (5 bases each). CDR3 length: 12 residues. Trimming cost V 8 bases and J 2 bases, with 11 bases left between them. From germline, CDR1 is GTSNPN and CDR2 SVGIG (reference sequence). CDR3 sequence reads: CALEGSTDTQYF. CDR3 DNA sequence: TGTGCCCTAGAGGGGTCCACAGATACGCAGTATTTT.

This clone occurred a few times. The chain combines TRBV6-1 with TRBJ2-3; TRBD2 is a possible D gene (7 bases). The V end was cut by 7 bases, the J end by 1 base, with 15 bases between. This CDR3 is 15 amino acids long. Germline V gives CDR1 MNHNS, CDR2 SASEGT. DNA of the CDR3: TGTGCCAGCAAGGGGGGGCACTTTGGCACAGATACGCAGTATTTT. It specifies CASKGGHFGTDTQYF.

This chain uses TRBV9 with TRBJ1-2, with no clear D. Germline CDR1 and CDR2: SGDLS and YYNGEE. CDR3 length equals 14 residues. Between the trimmed V and J ends, which lost 5 bases and 1 base, there was a span of 12 bases. Written as DNA, the CDR3 is TGTGCCAGCAGGCGAATGGGCAATAACTATGGCTACACCTTC. Protein product: CASRRMGNNYGYTF.

This clone has only one observation. This chain links TRBV5-6 with TRBJ2-1; 9 bases line up with TRBD1. Germline CDR1 and CDR2: SGHDT and YYEEEE. This CDR3 contains 16 residues. The V and J ends lost 3 bases and 6 bases, in that order; junction bases with no gene match: 10. The CDR3 region is CASSSYRGRPINEQFF. Here the CDR3 DNA reads TGTGCCAGCAGCTCATACAGGGGGCGCCCCATCAATGAGCAGTTCTTC.

The chain recombines TRBV15 with TRBJ2-7; D unclear. The CDR3 consists of 14 residues. V lost 1 base and J lost 0, with 7 bases in between. The germline V gene has CDR1 LNHNV and CDR2 YYDKDF (reference sequence). CDR3 region: CATSRAPNSYEQYF. DNA of the CDR3: TGTGCCACCAGCAGAGCTCCAAACTCCTACGAGCAGTACTTC.

This clone was seen more than once but under ten times. This chain links TRBV6-1 with TRBJ2-5, with a tentative D call TRBD2 (5 bases). The CDR3 totals 13 residues. Germline CDR1 and CDR2: MNHNS and SASEGT. V dropped 8 bases and J dropped 2 bases, with 12 bases sitting between them. The CDR3 sequence: CASDGTRQETQYF. CDR3 DNA: TGTGCCAGCGACGGAACTAGACAAGAGACCCAGTACTTC.

The rearrangement links TRBV10-3 to TRBJ1-2, with 9 positions matching TRBD1. The germline gives CDR1 ENHRY, CDR2 SYGVKD. Losses at the gene ends were 10 bases for V and 7 bases for J; bases not matched to a gene: 19. This CDR3 has 16 amino acids. CDR3 nucleotide sequence: TGTGCCACTGACCCCGGGACAGGGAGAGATGGACGTGGCTACACCTTC. Protein product: CATDPGTGRDGRGYTF.

This clone was found once. CDR3: CASSLVAGLVNEKLFF. As DNA, the CDR3 is TGTGCCAGCAGCTTAGTAGCCGGGTTAGTTAATGAAAAACTGTTTTTT. The gene calls are TRBV11-2 and TRBJ1-4; D unclear. The V and J ends lost 1 base and 4 bases respectively, with 13 bases between them. The CDR3 has 16 amino acids. Germline values: CDR1 SGHAT, CDR2 FQNNGV.

This clone has just a few counts. The chain links TRBV5-5 to TRBJ1-1; no reliable D call. This CDR3 is 15 amino acids long. V lost 3 bases and J 1 base, leaving 13 bases between the germline ends. The germline V gene has CDR1 SGHKS and CDR2 YYEKEE (reference sequence). The CDR3 coding sequence is TGTGCCAGCAGCTCGGTAGGACTGGAGAACACTGAAGCTTTCTTT. It translates to CASSSVGLENTEAFF.

The chain employs TRBV11-3 and TRBJ2-5; D gene unclear. The CDR3 contains 14 residues. CDR1 and CDR2 (germline): SGHNT, YENEEA. V was trimmed by 2 bases and J by 1 base, leaving 8 bases between them. As DNA, the CDR3 is TGTGCCAGCAGCTTATCTCTATTCCAAGAGACCCAGTACTTC. It yields the protein CASSLSLFQETQYF. Supplemented by reference TRBV11-3 and TRBJ2-5, the full variable domain reads EAGVVQSPRYKIIEKKQPVAFWCNPISGHNTLYWYLQNLGQGPELLIRYENEEAVDDSQLPKDRFSAERLKGVDSTLKIQPAELGDSAVYLCASSLSLFQETQYFGPGTRLLVL.

The V and J genes are TRBV7-2 and TRBJ2-7; 11 bases align to TRBD1. This CDR3 has 14 residues. The germline V gene encodes CDR1 SGHTA and CDR2 FQGNSA. The CDR3 DNA sequence: TGTGCTACGACGGCCGGGACAGGGGGCTACGAGCAGTACTTC. Protein: CATTAGTGGYEQYF.

The chain joins TRBV29-1 to TRBJ2-7; TRBD1 matches at 11 bases. This CDR3 spans 11 amino acids. The germline V gene has CDR1 SQVTM and CDR2 ANQGSEA. The V gene end was trimmed by 6 bases and the J gene end by 5 bases; junction bases not matched to a gene: 0. The CDR3 sequence is CSVDRGHEQYF. The CDR3 bases are TGCAGCGTGGACAGGGGGCACGAGCAGTACTTC.

This chain uses TRBV5-4 with TRBJ2-3; 10 positions agree with TRBD2. Germline V gives CDR1 SGHNT, CDR2 YYREEE (reference sequence). Trimming removed 0 bases from V and 7 bases from J; junction bases left unmatched: 5. This CDR3 spans 15 amino acids. The CDR3 region has the DNA TGTGCCAGCAGCTTGGCTAGCGGGAGATCAAATACGCAGTATTTT. Encoded protein: CASSLASGRSNTQYF.

The chain combines TRBV7-2 with TRBJ2-1, with 8 bases matching TRBD1. J gave up 1 base and V 5 bases, and 16 bases lay outside the gene matches. Germline values: CDR1 SGHTA, CDR2 FQGNSA. This CDR3 contains 19 residues. The CDR3 is CASSPRGLQGAGSYNEQFF. The CDR3 DNA reads TGTGCCAGCAGCCCGAGGGGCCTCCAGGGGGCCGGGTCCTACAATGAGCAGTTCTTC.

The chain joins TRBV13 to TRBJ2-3; possibly TRBD1 or TRBD2 for D (5 bases each). The CDR3 is 17 residues long. Deletions cut 0 bases from V and 0 bases from J, with 13 bases between. Germline V CDR1 and CDR2: PRHDT, FYEKMQ (reference sequence). The CDR3 sequence is CASSLGSWGLSTDTQYF. The CDR3 bases are TGTGCCAGCAGCTTAGGAAGTTGGGGGTTAAGCACAGATACGCAGTATTTT.

The chain links TRBV10-3 to TRBJ2-2, with a tentative D call TRBD1 (6 bases). The V and J ends lost 3 bases and 3 bases respectively, with 8 bases between them. Germline values: CDR1 ENHRY, CDR2 SYGVKD. The CDR3 runs 14 residues. This chain's CDR3 is CAISDEGDTGELFF. The CDR3 DNA sequence: TGTGCCATCAGTGACGAGGGGGACACCGGGGAGCTGTTTTTT.

The chain combines TRBV28 with TRBJ1-5, with 8 bases aligning to TRBD1. Trimming at V came to 7 bases and at J to 4 bases, leaving 3 bases not matched to a gene. Germline V CDR1 and CDR2: MDHEN, SYDVKM. CDR3 length equals 13 residues. The DNA of the CDR3 is TGTGCCAGCAAGACAGGGGCGAATCAGCCCCAGCATTTT. As protein: CASKTGANQPQHF.

The V and J genes are TRBV5-4 and TRBJ1-1; no clear D. The CDR3 is 13 residues long. Trimming pared 5 bases from V and 3 bases from J, leaving 11 bases between. The germline V gene encodes CDR1 SGHNT and CDR2 YYREEE (reference sequence). The CDR3 region is CASRRTVDTEAFF. CDR3 DNA sequence: TGTGCCAGCAGGCGCACAGTAGACACTGAAGCTTTCTTT.